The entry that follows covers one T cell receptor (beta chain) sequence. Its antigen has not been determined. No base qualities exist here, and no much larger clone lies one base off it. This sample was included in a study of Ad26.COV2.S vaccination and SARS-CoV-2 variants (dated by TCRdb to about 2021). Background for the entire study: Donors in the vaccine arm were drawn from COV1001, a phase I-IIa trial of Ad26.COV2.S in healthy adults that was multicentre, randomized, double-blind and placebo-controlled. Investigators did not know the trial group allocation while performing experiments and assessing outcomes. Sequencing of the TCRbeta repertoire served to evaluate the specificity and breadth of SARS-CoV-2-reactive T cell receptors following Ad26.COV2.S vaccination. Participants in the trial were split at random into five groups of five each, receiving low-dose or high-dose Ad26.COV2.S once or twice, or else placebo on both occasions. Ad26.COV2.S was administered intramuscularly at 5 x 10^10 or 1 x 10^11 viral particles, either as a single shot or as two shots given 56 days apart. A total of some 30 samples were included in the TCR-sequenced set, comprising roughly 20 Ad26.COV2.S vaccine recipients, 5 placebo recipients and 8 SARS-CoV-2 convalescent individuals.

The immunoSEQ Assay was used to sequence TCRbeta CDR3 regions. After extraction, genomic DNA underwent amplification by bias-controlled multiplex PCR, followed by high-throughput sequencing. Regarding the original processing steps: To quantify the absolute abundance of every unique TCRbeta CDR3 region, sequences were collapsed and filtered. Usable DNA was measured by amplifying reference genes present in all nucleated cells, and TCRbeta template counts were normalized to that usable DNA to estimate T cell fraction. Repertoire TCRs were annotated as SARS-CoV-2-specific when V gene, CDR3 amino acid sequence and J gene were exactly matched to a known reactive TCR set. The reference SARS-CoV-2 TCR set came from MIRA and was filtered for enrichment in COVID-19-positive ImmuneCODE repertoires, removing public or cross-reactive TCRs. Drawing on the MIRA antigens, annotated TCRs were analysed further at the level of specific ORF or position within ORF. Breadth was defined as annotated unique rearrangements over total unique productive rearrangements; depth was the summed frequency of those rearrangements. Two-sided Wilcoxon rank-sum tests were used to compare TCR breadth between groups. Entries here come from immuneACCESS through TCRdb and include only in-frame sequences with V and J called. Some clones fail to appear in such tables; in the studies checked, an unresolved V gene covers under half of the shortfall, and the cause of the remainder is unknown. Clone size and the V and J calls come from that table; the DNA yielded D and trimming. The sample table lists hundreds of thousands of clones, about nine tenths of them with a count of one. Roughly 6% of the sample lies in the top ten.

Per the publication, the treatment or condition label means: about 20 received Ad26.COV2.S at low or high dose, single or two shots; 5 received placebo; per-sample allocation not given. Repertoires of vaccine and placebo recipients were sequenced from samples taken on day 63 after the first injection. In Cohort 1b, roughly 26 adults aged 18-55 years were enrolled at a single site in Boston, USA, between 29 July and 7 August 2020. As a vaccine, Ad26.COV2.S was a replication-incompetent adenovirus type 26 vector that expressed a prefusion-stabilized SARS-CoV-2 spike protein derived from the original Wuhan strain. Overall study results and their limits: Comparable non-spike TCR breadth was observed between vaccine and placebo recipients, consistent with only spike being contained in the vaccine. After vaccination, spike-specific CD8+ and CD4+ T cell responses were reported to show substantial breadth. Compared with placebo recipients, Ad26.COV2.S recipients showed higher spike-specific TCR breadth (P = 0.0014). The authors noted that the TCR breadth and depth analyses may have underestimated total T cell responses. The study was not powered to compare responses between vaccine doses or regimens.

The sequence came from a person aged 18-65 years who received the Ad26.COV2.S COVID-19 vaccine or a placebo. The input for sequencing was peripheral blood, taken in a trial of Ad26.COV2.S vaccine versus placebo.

The DNA sequence follows: TGTGCCAGCAGCCAGGACTTCAAGGAGACCCAGTACTTC. This translates into CASSQDFKETQYF. The chain is encoded by TRBV7-9 joined to TRBJ2-5, with TRBD2 tentatively as D gene (5 bases match). Inclusive of the bounding cysteine and phenylalanine, the CDR3 is 13 residues long. Only the CDR3 region is kept as DNA, spanning 39 bases read in frame from base 1. V drops 5 bases and J drops 5 bases, leaving 12 bases in between. Via the germline V gene (reference sequence), CDR1 is SEHNR and CDR2 FQNEAQ.